This T cell receptor beta chain was identified during a study of blood T cell repertoires in COVID-19. The age range of participants was about 18 to 89 years, with residence in under 30 US areas. Assignments of participants to cohorts depended upon their own reported clinical history. Trimming took 0 bases from V and 0 from J, leaving 8 bases between them. CDR1 is SGDLS, CDR2 YYNGEE, per germline. The CDR3 loop spans 15 amino acids. Authors' data handling: Using reference gene primer amplification, nucleated cell counts were estimated. Using immunoSEQ multiplex PCR, the repertoire was profiled, and TCRdb retains in-frame clones only, with some absent. V and J calls and clone size are as listed in that table; D and trimming were resolved from the DNA. The sample shows roughly 200,000 clones, 85% to 90% of them seen only once.

The V gene is TRBV9, the J gene TRBJ2-3, with D uncertain. This receptor was obtained from a woman aged 50 to 60 in a cohort exposed to, infected with or recovered from COVID-19 (not recorded which). The sequenced sample was PBMCs or T cells enriched from blood (not recorded which). CDR3 sequence reads: CASSVGSLSTDTQYF. The CDR3 bases are TGTGCCAGCAGCGTAGGTTCCTTAAGCACAGATACGCAGTATTTT.